The sequence of this T cell receptor beta chain was determined in a study of blood T cell repertoires in COVID-19. Study at large: Samples taken during acute and convalescent COVID-19 were collected in the United States, Italy and Spain.

Trimming stripped 3 bases from V and 4 bases from J, with 16 bases between. This CDR3 contains 15 residues. Germline CDR1 reads SGDLS; CDR2 reads YYNGEE. This clone occurred a few times. Clones were sequenced by immunoSEQ multiplex PCR, and TCRdb holds only the in-frame ones, with some missing. The sample has about 55,000 clones, about 87% seen once; the top ten hold approximately 1.3%. The receptor's source is a man aged 55 to 69 with acute or convalescent COVID-19. Sequencing was performed on peripheral blood. V gene TRBV9 combines with J gene TRBJ2-5; TRBD2 might be the D (7 bases). The CDR3 bases are TGTGCCAGCAGCGGGGGGGGACACTCTGGAGAGACCCAGTACTTC. Its translation: CASSGGGHSGETQYF.